This T cell receptor beta chain was retrieved from a study of Ad26.COV2.S vaccination and SARS-CoV-2 variants. Overall study findings and caveats: Total responses of T cells may have been underestimated by the analyses of TCR breadth and depth. Recipients of either vaccine or placebo displayed similar breadth of non-spike TCRs.

With respect to this clone: Its antigen remains unidentified.

TCRdb keeps only in-frame clones here, not all; method: immunoSEQ multiplex PCR. The table has about 350,000 clones, roughly nine tenths seen once. There are 13 residues in the CDR3. Germline assignment: CDR1 SEHNR and CDR2 FQNEAQ (reference sequence). V was clipped by 6 bases and J by 1 base, with 9 bases between them. The sample consisted of peripheral blood, taken after recovery from COVID-19. The TCR sequence derives from a human donor who had recovered from COVID-19. The chain recombines TRBV7-9 with TRBJ1-1; TRBD1 is a possible D gene (5 bases). As DNA, the CDR3 is TGTGCCAGCAGGATGGGGGGGAACACTGAAGCTTTCTTT. Its translation: CASRMGGNTEAFF.